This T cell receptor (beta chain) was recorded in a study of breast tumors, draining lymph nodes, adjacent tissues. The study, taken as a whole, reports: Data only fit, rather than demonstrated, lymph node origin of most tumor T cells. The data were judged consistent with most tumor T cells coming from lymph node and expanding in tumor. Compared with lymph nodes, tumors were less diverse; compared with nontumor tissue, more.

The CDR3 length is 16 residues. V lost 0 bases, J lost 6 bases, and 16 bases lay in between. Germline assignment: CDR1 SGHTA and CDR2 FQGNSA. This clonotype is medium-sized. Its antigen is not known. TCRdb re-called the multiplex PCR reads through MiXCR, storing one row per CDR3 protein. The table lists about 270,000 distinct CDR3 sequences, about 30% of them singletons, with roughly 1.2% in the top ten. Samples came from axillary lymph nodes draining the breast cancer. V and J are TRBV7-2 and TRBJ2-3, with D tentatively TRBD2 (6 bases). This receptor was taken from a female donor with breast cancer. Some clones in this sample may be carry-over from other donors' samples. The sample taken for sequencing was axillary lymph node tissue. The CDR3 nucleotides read TGTGCCAGCAGCTTAGCGTTTGGCGGGGCGAGGGATACGCAGTATTTT. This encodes CASSLAFGGARDTQYF.